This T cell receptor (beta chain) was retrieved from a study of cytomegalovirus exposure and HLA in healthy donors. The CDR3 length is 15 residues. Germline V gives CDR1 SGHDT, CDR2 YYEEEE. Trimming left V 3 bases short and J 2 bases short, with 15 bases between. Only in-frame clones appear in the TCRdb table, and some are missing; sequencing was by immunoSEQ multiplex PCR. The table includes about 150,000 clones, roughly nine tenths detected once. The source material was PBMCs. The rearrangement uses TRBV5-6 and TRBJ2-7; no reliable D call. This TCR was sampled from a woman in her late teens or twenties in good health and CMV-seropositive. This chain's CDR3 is CASSSGPLETYEQYF. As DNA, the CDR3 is TGTGCCAGCAGCTCAGGCCCTCTTGAGACCTACGAGCAGTACTTC.